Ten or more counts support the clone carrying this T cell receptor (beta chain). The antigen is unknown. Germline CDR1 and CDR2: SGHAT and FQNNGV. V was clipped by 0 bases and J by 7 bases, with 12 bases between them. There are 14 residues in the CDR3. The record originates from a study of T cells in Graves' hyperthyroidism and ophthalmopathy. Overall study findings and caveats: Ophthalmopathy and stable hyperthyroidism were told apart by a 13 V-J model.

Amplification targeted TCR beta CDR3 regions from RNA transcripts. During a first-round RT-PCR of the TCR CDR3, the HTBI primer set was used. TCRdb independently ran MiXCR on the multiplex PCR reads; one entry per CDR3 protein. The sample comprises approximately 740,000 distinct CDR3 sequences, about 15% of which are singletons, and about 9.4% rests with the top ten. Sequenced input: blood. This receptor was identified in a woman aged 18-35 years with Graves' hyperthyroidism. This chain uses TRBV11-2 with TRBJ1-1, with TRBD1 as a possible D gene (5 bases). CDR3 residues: CASSLDRGRDEAFF. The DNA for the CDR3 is TGTGCCAGCAGCTTAGATCGGGGCAGGGATGAAGCTTTCTTT.